The entry below gives a single TCR beta chain sequence along with its context. Its specificity is not known. The data were obtained in a study of beta chain features in type 1 diabetes. The investigators reverse transcribed all of the isolated RNA, so they sequenced expressed TCRB transcripts. Produced via immunoSEQ multiplex PCR; TCRdb's table is partial and in-frame only. The table records 200,000 to 300,000 clones, around 21% of them present only once. The CDR3 consists of 14 residues. V lost 6 bases, J lost 6 bases, and 14 bases lay in between. Germline V gene data show CDR1 as SGHTA and CDR2 as FQGTGA. General study results and limits: In every one of the four CD4+ subsets, TCRB CDR3s were moderately but significantly shorter in Type 1 diabetes patients.

Sequencing was performed on naive CD4+ T cells from blood. This clonotype was obtained from a woman between 40 and 50 years old with type 1 diabetes. The chain combines TRBV7-3 with TRBJ2-2, with D perhaps TRBD2 (6 bases). The CDR3 sequence: CASRRGREAGELFF. CDR3 sequence (DNA): TGTGCCAGCAGGAGGGGCAGGGAGGCCGGGGAGCTGTTTTTT.